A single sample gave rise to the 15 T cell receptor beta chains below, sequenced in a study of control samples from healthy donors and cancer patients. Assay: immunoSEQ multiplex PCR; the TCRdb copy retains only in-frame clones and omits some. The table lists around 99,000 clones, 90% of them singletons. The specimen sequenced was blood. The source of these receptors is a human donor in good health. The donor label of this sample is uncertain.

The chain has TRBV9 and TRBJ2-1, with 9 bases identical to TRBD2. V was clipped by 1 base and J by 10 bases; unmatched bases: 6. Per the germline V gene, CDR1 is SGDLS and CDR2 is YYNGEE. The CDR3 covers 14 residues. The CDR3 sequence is CASSVLSGGSEQFF. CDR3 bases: TGTGCCAGCAGCGTATTAAGCGGGGGGTCCGAGCAGTTCTTC.

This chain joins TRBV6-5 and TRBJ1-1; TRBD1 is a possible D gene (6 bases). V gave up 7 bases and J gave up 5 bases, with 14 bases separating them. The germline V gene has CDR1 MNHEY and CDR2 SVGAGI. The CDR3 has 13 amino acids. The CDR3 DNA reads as TGTGCCAGCAACAGGGCAGGGTTGACTGAAGCTTTCTTT. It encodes CASNRAGLTEAFF.

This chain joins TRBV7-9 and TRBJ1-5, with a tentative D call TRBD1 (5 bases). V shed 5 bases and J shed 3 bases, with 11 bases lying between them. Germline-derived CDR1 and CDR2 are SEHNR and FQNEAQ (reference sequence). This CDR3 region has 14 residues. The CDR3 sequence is CASSPGDVNQPQHF. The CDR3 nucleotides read TGTGCCAGCAGCCCGGGGGATGTCAATCAGCCCCAGCATTTT.

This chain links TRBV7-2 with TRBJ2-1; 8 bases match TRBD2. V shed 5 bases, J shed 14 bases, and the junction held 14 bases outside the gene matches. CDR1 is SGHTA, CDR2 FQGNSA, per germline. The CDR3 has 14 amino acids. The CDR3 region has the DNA TGTGCCAGCAGCCTCTCGAGGAGCGGGGGCCACGAGTTCTTC. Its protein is CASSLSRSGGHEFF.

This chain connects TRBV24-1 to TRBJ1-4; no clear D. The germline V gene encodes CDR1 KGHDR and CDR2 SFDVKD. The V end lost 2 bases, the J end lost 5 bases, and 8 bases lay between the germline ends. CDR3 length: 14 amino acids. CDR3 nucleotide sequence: TGTGCCACCAGTGATTCGGCGGGGAATGAAAAACTGTTTTTT. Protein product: CATSDSAGNEKLFF.

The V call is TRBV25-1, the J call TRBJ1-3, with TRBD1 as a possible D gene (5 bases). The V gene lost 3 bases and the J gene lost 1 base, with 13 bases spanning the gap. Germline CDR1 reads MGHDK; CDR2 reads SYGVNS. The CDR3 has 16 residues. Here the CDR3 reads CASSDRRGGSGNTIYF. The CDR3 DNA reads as TGTGCCAGCAGTGATCGCCGTGGGGGTTCTGGAAACACCATATATTTT.

The CDR3 spells CASSLVGVARVLDNEQFF. CDR3 coding DNA: TGTGCCAGCAGCTTAGTGGGGGTGGCGAGAGTTTTAGACAATGAGCAGTTCTTC. The chain links TRBV7-9 to TRBJ2-1, with D perhaps matching TRBD1 or TRBD2 (5 bases each). Germline V lookup: CDR1 SEHNR, CDR2 FQNEAQ (reference sequence). The CDR3 spans 18 residues. The V end was cut by 1 base, the J end by 5 bases, with 21 bases between.

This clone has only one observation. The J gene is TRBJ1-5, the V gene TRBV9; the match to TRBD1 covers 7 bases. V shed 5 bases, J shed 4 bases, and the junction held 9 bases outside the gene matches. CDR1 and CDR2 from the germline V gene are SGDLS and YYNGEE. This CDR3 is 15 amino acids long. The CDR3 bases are TGTGCCAGCAGTGGAGAGGGGGCGCTTAATCAGCCCCAGCATTTT. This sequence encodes CASSGEGALNQPQHF.

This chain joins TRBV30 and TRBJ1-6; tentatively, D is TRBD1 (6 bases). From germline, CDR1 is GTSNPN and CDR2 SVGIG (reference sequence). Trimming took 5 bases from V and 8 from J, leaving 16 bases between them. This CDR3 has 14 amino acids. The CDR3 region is CAWVRGGGDSPLHF. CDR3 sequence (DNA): TGTGCCTGGGTTCGGGGAGGGGGTGATTCACCCCTCCACTTT.

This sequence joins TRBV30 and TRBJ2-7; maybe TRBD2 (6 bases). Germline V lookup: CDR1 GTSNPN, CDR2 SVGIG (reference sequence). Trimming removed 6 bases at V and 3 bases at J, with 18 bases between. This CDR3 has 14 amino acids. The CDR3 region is CACAGPKDGYEQYF. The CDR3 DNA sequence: TGTGCCTGTGCGGGACCGAAGGATGGCTACGAGCAGTACTTC. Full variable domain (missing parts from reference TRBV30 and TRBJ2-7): SQTIHQWPATLVQPVGSPLSLECTVEGTSNPNLYWYRQAAGRGLQLLFYSVGIGQISSEVPQNLSASRPQDRQFILSSKKLLLSDSGFYLCACAGPKDGYEQYFGPGTRLTVT.

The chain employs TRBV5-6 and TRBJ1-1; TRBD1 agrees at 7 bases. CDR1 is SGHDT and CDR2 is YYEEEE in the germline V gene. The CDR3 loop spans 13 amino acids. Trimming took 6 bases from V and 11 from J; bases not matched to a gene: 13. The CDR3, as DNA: TGTGCCAGCATAAAACAGGGGACGAGGGGGGCTTTCTTT. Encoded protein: CASIKQGTRGAFF.

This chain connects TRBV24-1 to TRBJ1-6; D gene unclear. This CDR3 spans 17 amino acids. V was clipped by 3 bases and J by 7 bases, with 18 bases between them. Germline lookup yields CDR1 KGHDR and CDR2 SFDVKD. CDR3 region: CATSDPRQGGENSPLHF. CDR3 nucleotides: TGTGCCACCAGTGATCCTCGACAAGGCGGAGAAAATTCACCCCTCCACTTT.

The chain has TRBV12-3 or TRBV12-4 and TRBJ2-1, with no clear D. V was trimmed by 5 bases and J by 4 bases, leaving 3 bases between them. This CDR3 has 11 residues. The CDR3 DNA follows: TGTGCCAGCAGTGCTTACAATGAGCAGTTCTTC. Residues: CASSAYNEQFF.

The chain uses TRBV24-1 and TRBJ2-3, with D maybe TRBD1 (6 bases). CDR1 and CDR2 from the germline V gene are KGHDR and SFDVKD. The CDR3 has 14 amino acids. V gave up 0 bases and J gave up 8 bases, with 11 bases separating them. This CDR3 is CATSDLAGAGTQYF. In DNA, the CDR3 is TGTGCCACCAGTGATTTGGCAGGGGCTGGTACGCAGTATTTT.

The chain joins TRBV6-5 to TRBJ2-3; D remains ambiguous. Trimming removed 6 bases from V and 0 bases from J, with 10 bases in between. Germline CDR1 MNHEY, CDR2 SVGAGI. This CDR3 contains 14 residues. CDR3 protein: CASRLSLSTDTQYF. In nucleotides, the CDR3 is TGTGCCAGCAGGCTATCCCTTAGCACAGATACGCAGTATTTT.